A selection of T cell receptor beta chains follows, all from one sample in a study of CD8 T cells in ankylosing spondylitis. MiXCR, run by TCRdb on the 5' RACE reads, gives a single entry per CDR3 protein. The table includes 200,000 to 250,000 distinct CDR3 sequences, about 17% detected once. Material: blood, either unsorted or a sorted T cell fraction (not recorded which). The source of these receptors is a male donor with ankylosing spondylitis. The CDR3 runs from the conserved cysteine through the conserved F or W.

>TRBV20-1|TRBJ2-3
CSARGLASYTDTQYF
>TRBV6-5|TRBJ1-2
CASSYSGMANGYTF
>TRBV3-1|TRBJ2-2
CASSQVALAGGAPNTGELFF
>TRBV6-2/TRBV6-3|TRBJ2-1
CASTQELASYNEQFF
>TRBV27|TRBJ2-7
CASSFGYPYYEQYF
>TRBV12-3/TRBV12-4|TRBJ2-2
CASSDPPGNTGELFF
>TRBV7-9|TRBJ1-1
CASSWIRQGVDTEAFF
>TRBV4-1|TRBJ2-2
CASSQGGEGEAGELFF
>TRBV7-7|TRBJ2-3
CASSLSPADTQYF
>TRBV19|TRBJ1-5
CASSKRDSNQPQHF
>TRBV20-1|TRBJ2-3
CSARGGPAGPDTQYF
>TRBV27|TRBJ2-5
CASSPLRTSASETQYF
>TRBV6-2/TRBV6-3|TRBJ2-5
CASSTFDRPEGETQYF
>TRBV29-1|TRBJ2-5
CSVGQETQYF
>TRBV7-9|TRBJ2-7
CASSAPGIHEQYF
>TRBV12-3/TRBV12-4|TRBJ2-1
CASSPPRRDNEQFF
>TRBV11-1|TRBJ2-5
CASSFPEGALGGPQETQYF
>TRBV6-2/TRBV6-3|TRBJ2-3
CASSPQLAATDTQYF
>TRBV7-9|TRBJ1-4
CASSQTLHQEKLFF
>TRBV2|TRBJ2-1
CASRTSGGAPTEQFF
>TRBV10-3|TRBJ1-5
CAISDWTPWFQPQHF